The 27 T cell receptor beta chains presented below share a single source sample, sequenced in a study of blood T cells in healthy people across ages. A second PCR of roughly 6 to 12 cycles used a sample-barcoded 5' primer and a J-beta primer mix. TCRdb reprocessed the 5' RACE reads with MiXCR, giving one entry per CDR3 protein. This sample has about 580,000 distinct CDR3 sequences, with roughly 48% found just once. The sample comprised blood. All receptors derive from a man older than 75 in good health.

This rearrangement joins TRBV9 to TRBJ2-1; 8 bases map to TRBD1. CDR3 length: 16 residues. The germline CDR1 and CDR2 sequences are SGDLS and YYNGEE. Trimming at V came to 3 bases and at J to 1 base, leaving 6 bases not matched to a gene. Here the CDR3 reads CASSARGDRSYNEQFF. In DNA, the CDR3 is TGTGCCAGCAGCGCCAGGGGGGACAGGTCCTACAATGAGCAGTTCTTC.

The chain uses TRBV2 and TRBJ2-3, with a tentative D call TRBD1 (5 bases). Germline CDR1 is SNHLY and CDR2 is FYNNEI. This CDR3 has 14 residues. Trimming took 3 bases from V and 3 from J, leaving 10 bases between them. CDR3 residues: CASSETVITDTQYF. The CDR3 DNA is TGTGCCAGCAGTGAGACAGTAATAACAGATACGCAGTATTTT.

The chain links TRBV10-3 to TRBJ2-7, with TRBD2 matching 14 bases. J was trimmed by 2 bases and V by 6 bases; bases with no gene match: 18. The CDR3 loop spans 20 amino acids. Per germline, CDR1 ENHRY and CDR2 SYGVKD. The chain's CDR3 is CAISPSGSTSGRADPYEQYF. DNA of the CDR3: TGTGCCATCAGCCCCTCAGGGTCGACTAGCGGGAGGGCCGATCCCTACGAGCAGTACTTC.

The V gene is TRBV7-2, the J gene TRBJ2-4; D may correspond to TRBD1 or TRBD2 (5 bases each). Near its end, the DNA agrees better with TRBJ2-7, so the J call may be wrong. Per germline, CDR1 SGHTA and CDR2 FQGNSA. The CDR3 has 16 residues. In nucleotides, the CDR3 is TGTGCCAGCAGCTCCTCCGGGACGGCGAGCGCCTACGAGCAGTACTTC. As protein: CASSSSGTASAYEQYF.

V gene TRBV11-3 combines with J gene TRBJ2-1, with D possibly being TRBD2 (7 bases). V gave up 4 bases and J gave up 3 bases, with 19 bases separating them. The CDR3 spans 17 residues. Germline V gene data show CDR1 as SGHNT and CDR2 as YENEEA. The DNA for the CDR3 is TGTGCCAGCAGCTCTAGGGGGAGGGGGGCGGACTACAATGAGCAGTTCTTC. This gives the protein CASSSRGRGADYNEQFF.

The chain couples TRBV27 to TRBJ2-3, with 10 bases fitting TRBD2. Germline V lookup: CDR1 MNHEY, CDR2 SMNVEV (reference sequence). The V and J ends lost 7 bases and 0 bases, in that order; junction bases with no gene match: 7. This CDR3 contains 16 residues. In DNA form, the CDR3 reads TGTGCCAGCACCCCGGGACTAGCGCCTAGCACAGATACGCAGTATTTT. Its protein product is CASTPGLAPSTDTQYF.

The V and J genes are TRBV4-3 and TRBJ1-2, with D hard to call. Germline-derived CDR1 and CDR2 are LGHNA and YSLEER. V lost 1 base to trimming and J lost 8 bases, with 14 bases between them. The CDR3 spans 14 residues. The CDR3 loop is CASSQVETRRGYTF. The CDR3 coding sequence is TGCGCCAGCAGCCAAGTGGAAACCCGACGGGGCTACACCTTC.

The CDR3 sequence is CASSYADVNYGYTF. CDR3 nucleotide sequence: TGTGCCAGCAGTTACGCGGATGTTAACTATGGCTACACCTTC. The V call is TRBV6-6, the J call TRBJ1-2; D gene uncertain. The germline V and J ends were trimmed by 2 bases and 1 base, with 8 bases remaining between them. Germline V gene data show CDR1 as MNHNY and CDR2 as SVGAGI (reference sequence). The CDR3 sequence is 14 residues long.

The chain recombines TRBV7-2 with TRBJ1-6; D ambiguous. The ends were cut back, 5 bases at V and 7 bases at J, with 21 bases in the middle. This CDR3 region has 17 residues. In germline, CDR1 is SGHTA, CDR2 FQGNSA. The CDR3 is CASSPRTVYNQNSPLHF. CDR3 sequence (DNA): TGTGCCAGCAGCCCCAGGACTGTTTACAATCAGAATTCACCCCTCCACTTT. Looking up the rest from reference TRBV7-2 and TRBJ1-6 gives the full variable domain: GAGVSQSPSNKVTEKGKDVELRCDPISGHTALYWYRQSLGQGLEFLIYFQGNSAPDKSGLPSDRFSAERTGGSVSTLTIQRTQQEDSAVYLCASSPRTVYNQNSPLHFGNGTRLTVT.

This clonotype came up a few times. It may be a read error: a sequence one base away is much more abundant. The CDR3 is CASSVTANYGYTF. The CDR3 bases are TGTGCCAGCAGTGTGACAGCTAACTATGGCTACACCTTC. J is TRBJ1-2 and V is TRBV6-6, with D maybe TRBD1 (5 bases). V dropped 5 bases and J dropped 0 bases, with 7 bases sitting between them. The CDR3 contains 13 residues. Germline V CDR1 and CDR2: MNHNY, SVGAGI (reference sequence).

The chain uses TRBV12-3 or TRBV12-4 and TRBJ2-1; D may match TRBD1 or TRBD2 (5 bases each). The CDR3 has 12 amino acids. The germline V and J ends were trimmed by 1 base and 10 bases, with 8 bases remaining between them. The CDR3: CASSLGRDEQFF. As DNA, the CDR3 is TGTGCCAGCAGTTTAGGTAGGGACGAGCAGTTCTTC.

The chain uses TRBV12-3 or TRBV12-4 and TRBJ2-1; tentative D call: TRBD2 (6 bases). Trimming left V 6 bases short and J 1 base short, with 13 bases between. The CDR3 has 15 residues. Written as DNA, the CDR3 is TGTGCCAGCAGCCCCCGGGGGAGGTCCTACAATGAGCAGTTCTTC. Protein: CASSPRGRSYNEQFF.

This clonotype was picked up a small number of times. The V call is TRBV5-5, the J call TRBJ2-7, with 11 positions matching TRBD1. Germline values: CDR1 SGHKS, CDR2 YYEKEE (reference sequence). CDR3 length: 16 residues. After removal of 2 bases from V and 6 bases from J, the junction contained 10 bases not matched to a gene. CDR3 region: CASSFVGGTGGGEQYF. CDR3 DNA: TGTGCCAGCAGCTTTGTGGGGGGGACAGGGGGTGGCGAGCAGTACTTC.

The gene calls are TRBV5-1 and TRBJ2-3, with 7 bases aligning to TRBD2. J was trimmed by 2 bases and V by 3 bases; bases with no gene match: 6. Per germline, CDR1 SGHRS and CDR2 YFSETQ. This CDR3 contains 15 residues. CDR3 DNA: TGCGCCAGCAGCTCGAGCGGGGTGATCACAGATACGCAGTATTTT. Translation: CASSSSGVITDTQYF.

V gene TRBV14 combines with J gene TRBJ1-4, with TRBD1 as a possible D gene (6 bases). The CDR3 loop spans 15 amino acids. V was cut by 4 bases and J by 8 bases, with 17 bases left in between. Per germline, CDR1 SGHDN and CDR2 FVKESK. The CDR3 DNA reads as TGTGCCAGCAGCCCGCTGGGGGGGGCAGGAGAAAAACTGTTTTTT. This sequence encodes CASSPLGGAGEKLFF.

In its sample, this clonotype was seen many times. The chain carries TRBV6-5 and TRBJ2-7; 8 positions match TRBD1. The CDR3 extends over 15 amino acids. Germline values: CDR1 MNHEY, CDR2 SVGAGI. V gave up 2 bases and J gave up 6 bases; unmatched junction bases: 9. CDR3 region: CASSYKGRGQFEQYF. In DNA form, the CDR3 reads TGTGCCAGCAGTTACAAGGGCAGGGGGCAATTCGAGCAGTACTTC.

The rearrangement links TRBV10-3 to TRBJ2-1; 7 nucleotides align to TRBD1. CDR3 size: 14 residues. In germline, CDR1 is ENHRY, CDR2 SYGVKD. J was trimmed by 7 bases and V by 8 bases; bases with no gene match: 11. The CDR3 DNA reads TGTGCCATCGAACGAGGGGGCGCGGGTAATGAGCAGTTCTTC. Translating gives CAIERGGAGNEQFF.

This chain links TRBV4-1 with TRBJ2-5; no definite D call. Deletions cut 0 bases from V and 4 bases from J, with 9 bases between. Germline-derived CDR1 and CDR2 are MGHRA and YSYEKL. This CDR3 spans 14 amino acids. The CDR3 here is CASSQDYWRETQYF. The CDR3 DNA reads as TGCGCCAGCAGCCAAGATTATTGGAGAGAGACCCAGTACTTC.

This chain joins TRBV29-1 and TRBJ2-7; D possibly corresponds to TRBD2 (5 bases). Deletions cut 2 bases from V and 9 bases from J, with 11 bases between. Germline-derived CDR1 and CDR2 are SQVTM and ANQGSEA. The CDR3 consists of 11 residues. CDR3 sequence (DNA): TGCAGCGTTGAACGACGGGAACGGCAGTACTTC. Amino acids: CSVERRERQYF.

Only a few counts were recorded for this clonotype. The chain uses TRBV5-5 and TRBJ2-6; D is perhaps TRBD2 (6 bases). Trimming removed 7 bases from V and 1 base from J, with 9 bases in between. In germline, CDR1 is SGHKS, CDR2 YYEKEE (reference sequence). The CDR3 extends over 14 amino acids. This chain's CDR3 is CASGGGSGANVLTF. In DNA form, the CDR3 reads TGTGCCAGCGGTGGGGGGTCTGGGGCCAACGTCCTGACTTTC.

The genes are TRBV4-2 and TRBJ2-5; no definite D call. The germline V gene encodes CDR1 LGHNA and CDR2 YNFKEQ. The CDR3 has 16 amino acids. V was shortened by 0 bases and J by 11 bases, with 22 bases between the two germline ends. The CDR3 loop reads CASSQDPFSGPNEQYF. DNA for the CDR3: TGTGCCAGCAGCCAAGATCCGTTCTCTGGCCCTAATGAGCAGTACTTC.

This clonotype was recorded a few times. This chain uses TRBV20-1 with TRBJ2-3; 8 bases fit TRBD1. From germline, CDR1 is DFQATT and CDR2 SNEGSKA (reference sequence). The CDR3 extends over 13 amino acids. V shed 5 bases and J 4 bases; nucleotides not matched to a gene: 5. CDR3 in DNA: TGCAGTGCTCCTCGGACAGGGTCAGATACGCAGTATTTT. This encodes CSAPRTGSDTQYF.

Here the CDR3 DNA reads TGCGCCAGCAGCTTGGAACCTAGCGGGAGAAAAAACATTCAGTACTTC. Its protein is CASSLEPSGRKNIQYF. J is TRBJ2-4 and V is TRBV5-1; 10 bases line up with TRBD2. V gave up 0 bases and J gave up 4 bases; unmatched junction bases: 4. Germline V gives CDR1 SGHRS, CDR2 YFSETQ. The CDR3 has 16 residues.

This clonotype was detected a few times. The V call is TRBV7-3, the J call TRBJ2-3; 11 bases match TRBD2. Germline V CDR1 and CDR2: SGHTA, FQGTGA. The ends lost 5 bases at V and 4 bases at J; junction bases unmatched: 5. CDR3 size: 15 residues. The CDR3 reads CASSPRLAGSDTQYF. CDR3 in DNA: TGTGCCAGCAGCCCCAGACTAGCGGGGTCAGATACGCAGTATTTT.

The chain joins TRBV7-2 to TRBJ2-1; TRBD2 agrees at 13 bases. This CDR3 comprises 13 residues. V shed 5 bases and J 14 bases; nucleotides not matched to a gene: 6. The germline V gene has CDR1 SGHTA and CDR2 FQGNSA. CDR3 sequence reads: CASSQGTSGIKFF. CDR3 DNA sequence: TGTGCCAGCAGCCAAGGGACTAGCGGGATTAAGTTCTTC. The variable domain in full, completed from reference TRBV7-2 and TRBJ2-1, reads GAGVSQSPSNKVTEKGKDVELRCDPISGHTALYWYRQSLGQGLEFLIYFQGNSAPDKSGLPSDRFSAERTGGSVSTLTIQRTQQEDSAVYLCASSQGTSGIKFFGPGTRLTVL.

This sequence joins TRBV27 and TRBJ2-3; 7 positions agree with TRBD2. V shed 6 bases, J shed 1 base, and the junction held 10 bases outside the gene matches. The CDR3 is 16 residues long. Germline V lookup: CDR1 MNHEY, CDR2 SMNVEV (reference sequence). CDR3 nucleotides: TGTGCCAGCAGCAGGGACCGCCGGGGGGGCACAGATACGCAGTATTTT. It codes for CASSRDRRGGTDTQYF.

The chain employs TRBV20-1 and TRBJ2-5; D possibly uses TRBD1 or TRBD2 (5 bases each). V dropped 3 bases and J dropped 4 bases, with 12 bases sitting between them. CDR3 length equals 13 residues. CDR1 and CDR2 (germline): DFQATT, SNEGSKA (reference sequence). This CDR3 is CSASTGPLETQYF. As DNA, the CDR3 is TGCAGTGCTAGTACGGGACCTCTAGAGACCCAGTACTTC.